The 5 T cell receptor beta chains presented below share a single source sample, sequenced in a study of cytomegalovirus exposure and HLA in healthy donors. Primers for the PCR totalled 60 Vbeta and 13 Jbeta. Generated by immunoSEQ multiplex PCR, the TCRdb table keeps only in-frame clones and is missing some. The table has roughly 43,000 clones, roughly 60% seen once. The sequenced material came from PBMCs. These receptors originate from a human donor in good health.

The chain combines TRBV19 with TRBJ2-5, with 10 bases fitting TRBD2. Germline V gives CDR1 LNHDA, CDR2 SQIVND (reference sequence). J lost 3 bases, V lost 4 bases, and 2 bases had no gene match. The CDR3 runs to 14 residues. The CDR3: CASSTLAGEETQYF. CDR3 nucleotide sequence: TGTGCCAGTAGTACCCTAGCGGGGGAAGAGACCCAGTACTTC.

The J gene is TRBJ1-3, the V gene TRBV6-5; D is uncertain. V was shortened by 2 bases and J by 4 bases, with 12 bases between the two germline ends. CDR1 is MNHEY, CDR2 SVGAGI, per germline. CDR3 size: 15 residues. This CDR3 is CASSYGSGKGNTIYF. In nucleotides, the CDR3 is TGTGCCAGCAGTTACGGGTCGGGGAAAGGAAACACCATATATTTT.

The gene calls are TRBV2 and TRBJ1-5; 7 bases are a match to TRBD1. Unmatched junction bases numbered 7, after V lost 6 bases and J lost 2 bases. The CDR3 is 15 amino acids. CDR1 SNHLY and CDR2 FYNNEI come from the germline V gene. CDR3 DNA sequence: TGTGCCAGCAGGACCGACAGGGTCGGCAATCAGCCCCAGCATTTT. This encodes CASRTDRVGNQPQHF.

The CDR3 is CASSQSFGVGYGYTF. The CDR3 DNA sequence: TGTGCCAGCAGCCAATCGTTCGGGGTTGGCTATGGCTACACCTTC. The chain links TRBV14 to TRBJ1-2, with no clear D. The germline gives CDR1 SGHDN, CDR2 FVKESK. The CDR3 consists of 15 residues. V was trimmed by 2 bases and J by 4 bases, leaving 14 bases between them.

The rearrangement joins TRBV27 to TRBJ1-1, with 8 positions matching TRBD1. The CDR3 sequence is 15 residues long. Per the germline V gene, CDR1 is MNHEY and CDR2 is SMNVEV (reference sequence). With V trimmed by 5 bases and J by 4 bases, 9 bases remained unmatched. CDR3 region: CASSTLPGQGTEAFF. The CDR3 bases are TGTGCCAGCAGTACCCTCCCCGGACAGGGCACTGAAGCTTTCTTT.